The clone carrying this T cell receptor (beta chain) was counted once. Its antigen remains unknown. This record belongs to a study of T cell responses to AZD1222 COVID-19 vaccine. Study summary: Second-dose intervals of approximately 4 or approximately 12 weeks were pooled.

Overall study results and limits: Donors were largely white British and mainly female; clonal diversity was possibly underestimated. There were repertoire samples only from the period after the peak T cell response. The study found vaccine-associated CD4 TCRs spanning spike, dominant at 160-218 and 743-854.

Data came from immunoSEQ multiplex PCR; TCRdb stores just in-frame clones and leaves some out. This sample has some 88,000 clones, with about 90% found just once. The V and J ends lost 2 bases and 7 bases, in that order; junction bases with no gene match: 4. Germline loops: CDR1 WNHNN, CDR2 SYGVQD (reference sequence). The CDR3 loop spans 15 amino acids. The chain combines TRBV10-1 with TRBJ2-2, with 10 bases that match TRBD2. The source of this sequence is an adult in good health. Material: peripheral blood, obtained on day 0 of AZD1222 vaccination. CDR3 amino acids: CASSETSGTIGELFF. Here the CDR3 DNA reads TGCGCCAGCAGTGAGACTAGCGGGACAATCGGGGAGCTGTTTTTT.